This is a list of T cell receptor beta chains from one sample in a study of cytomegalovirus exposure and HLA in healthy donors. The table came from immunoSEQ multiplex PCR; TCRdb's copy has only in-frame clones and leaves some out. This repertoire shows under 150,000 clones, about four fifths found once; its top ten account for about 3.8%. Sequenced input: PBMCs. Source of these receptors: a man aged 35-49 years in good health and CMV-seropositive. The CDR3 runs from the conserved cysteine through the conserved F or W. The order of the fields is CDR3 DNA, CDR3 protein, V gene, J gene, D gene, clone size. D genes are given only for firm matches. Clone size is given for some rows only: seen once, a few or many times, or a class if the clone is expanded.

TGCGCCAGCAGCTACGGGCAGGGGGCGTCTGCGACTGAAGCTTTCTTT	CASSYGQGASATEAFF	TRBV5-1	TRBJ1-1	TRBD1	-
TGCGCCAGCAGCCAGCGGGCGAGGCCACATGAAAAACTGTTTTTT	CASSQRARPHEKLFF	TRBV4-3	TRBJ1-4	-	-
TGTGCCAGCAGGACTTATCAAGAGACCCAGTACTTC	CASRTYQETQYF	TRBV7-8	TRBJ2-5	-	-
TGTGCCTGGAGTGTTCAGTCCAATCAGCCCCAGCATTTT	CAWSVQSNQPQHF	TRBV30	TRBJ1-5	-	-
TGTTCCAGCAGCTTAATCCAGGGGGCCACCGGGGAGCTGTTTTTT	CSSSLIQGATGELFF	TRBV7-9	TRBJ2-2	TRBD1	-
TGTGCCAGCAGCCCGGACTCAAGAAGCTCTGGAAACACCATATATTTT	CASSPDSRSSGNTIYF	TRBV5-4	TRBJ1-3	-	few
TGTGCCAGCTCACCCGGGGGGGGTAACACTGAAGCTTTCTTT	CASSPGGGNTEAFF	TRBV18	TRBJ1-1	-	-
TGTGCCAGCAGTGTAACTAGCGGGGAAGTTTACGAGCAGTACTTC	CASSVTSGEVYEQYF	TRBV6-1	TRBJ2-7	TRBD2	-
TGTGCCAGCAGCCAGGGCCTTAGCACAGATACGCAGTATTTT	CASSQGLSTDTQYF	TRBV7-3	TRBJ2-3	-	-
TGTGCCAGCAGCTTAGCCCGCCGGGGCAGGGGGCGCCACGAGCAGTACTTC	CASSLARRGRGRHEQYF	TRBV7-2	TRBJ2-7	TRBD1	-
TGTGCCAGCAGCCCCCGCGGGGACGGTGAGCAGTTCTTC	CASSPRGDGEQFF	TRBV7-3	TRBJ2-1	-	-
TGTGCCACCATGGACAGGACGGCAACTAATGAAAAACTGTTTTTT	CATMDRTATNEKLFF	TRBV10-3	TRBJ1-4	TRBD1	-
TGTGCCTGGAGTCTAGGGGTGAGCGACGAGCAGTACTTC	CAWSLGVSDEQYF	TRBV30	TRBJ2-7	-	-
TGTGCCAGCAGCCGGGGGGCCTCGCAAGGCCCCTACGAGCAGTACTTC	CASSRGASQGPYEQYF	TRBV7-6	TRBJ2-7	-	once
TGTGCCATCAGTGGGGGACAGGGACCTTACGAGCAGTACTTC	CAISGGQGPYEQYF	TRBV10-3	TRBJ2-7	TRBD1	-
TGTGCCAGCAGCTTAACAGGGGGTGGCTACACCTTC	CASSLTGGGYTF	TRBV11-3	TRBJ1-2	TRBD1	-
TGTGCCAGCAGCCCCTGGTCGTCTAGCCACGAGCAGTACTTC	CASSPWSSSHEQYF	TRBV14	TRBJ2-7	-	-
TGCAGCGTTCCAGCCGGGACAGGGGTTGAAAAACTGTTTTTT	CSVPAGTGVEKLFF	TRBV29-1	TRBJ1-4	TRBD1	-
TGTGCCAGCAGCCAGAGGCTTGCCGGGGAGCTGTTTTTT	CASSQRLAGELFF	TRBV14	TRBJ2-2	-	few
TGCAGCGTTGAAGGGAGTTATCTAGGCGGTACCTACGAGCAGTACTTC	CSVEGSYLGGTYEQYF	TRBV29-1	TRBJ2-7	-	-
TGTGCCAGCATAGGGAACGAGGGAGGCGAGACCCAGTACTTC	CASIGNEGGETQYF	TRBV6-5	TRBJ2-5	-	-
TGTGCCAGCAGCTTAATGGGACTAGCGGGAGAGCAGTTCTTC	CASSLMGLAGEQFF	TRBV7-3	TRBJ2-1	TRBD2	-
TGTGCCTGGAGGGGAGGGGCTGAAGCTTTCTTT	CAWRGGAEAFF	TRBV30	TRBJ1-1	-	-
TGTGCCAGCAGCATCGGACAGGGCGACGGGGAGCTGTTTTTT	CASSIGQGDGELFF	TRBV9	TRBJ2-2	TRBD1	-
TGCGCCAGCAGCGCGAGAGCCGGGACAGGGGCCGGGGAGCTGTTTTTT	CASSARAGTGAGELFF	TRBV5-1	TRBJ2-2	TRBD1	-
TGTGCCAGCGCAAATGAGGAAGCTTTCTTT	CASANEEAFF	TRBV7-2	TRBJ1-1	-	-
TGTGCCAGTAGTACTGTCGACAGGGGGGAGAATGAGCAGTTCTTC	CASSTVDRGENEQFF	TRBV19	TRBJ2-1	TRBD1	many